This is a list of T cell receptor beta chains from one sample in a study of blood T cell repertoires in COVID-19. Assay used: immunoSEQ multiplex PCR; TCRdb lists only in-frame clones, some missing. In the table there are 200,000 to 300,000 clones, 85% to 90% of which are singletons. The sequenced sample was peripheral blood. The origin of the receptors is a man older than 75 with acute or convalescent COVID-19. CDR3s include the opening cysteine and the closing phenylalanine or tryptophan. Each record gives: V gene, CDR3 protein.

>TRBV7-2
CASSLGGTGWAEQYF
>TRBV5-1
CASSSVFTGSSYNEQFF
>TRBV24-1
CATSDSGTGGEKLFF
>TRBV27
CASSFGGTGRKYEQYF
>TRBV7-9
CASTGQGFTEAFF
>TRBV3-1/TRBV3-2
CASSHGGYNSPLHF
>TRBV4-1
CASSQDLGAPNYGYTF
>TRBV12-3/TRBV12-4
CASSPDRALGAFF
>TRBV27
CASSLSSGGDTGELFF
>TRBV7-2
CASSSSGGGGQREKLFF
>TRBV12-3/TRBV12-4
CASSLFGGAEAFF
>TRBV7-6
CASSRSGGAWYEQFF
>TRBV9
CASSGRRSQSETQYF
>TRBV13
CASSWTGRVSTEAFF
>TRBV28
CASSLKLSNGYTF
>TRBV18
CASSPTSGWRDTQYF
>TRBV5-1
CASSLGQGRDYGYTF
>TRBV19
CASSIGGAGNQPQHF
>TRBV3-1/TRBV3-2
CASSQALAERSDEQFF
>TRBV7-2
CASSPGTSGRKTQYF
>TRBV2
CASSSPSSRAGAYEQYF
>TRBV6-1
CASSERQGVSNQPQHF
>TRBV2
CASKGDRGRSSGNTIYF
>TRBV6-1
CASSEVNGQGYTF
>TRBV9
CASSVSGVGANVLTF
>TRBV4-3
CASSPSPAGESTDTQYF
>TRBV24-1
CATSAGGGSYNEQFF
>TRBV3-1/TRBV3-2
CASSQTASSYNSPLHF
>TRBV19
CASSINRDRGAYEQYF
>TRBV7-3
CASSLKHHNSPLHF
>TRBV3-1/TRBV3-2
CASSSQTAGGAYEQYF
>TRBV6-2/TRBV6-3
CASSYSRSTQYF
>TRBV6-5
CASRASKRDGQPQHF
>TRBV6-5
CASSLSQGATYEQYF
>TRBV7-9
CASSDTGQNAQHF
>TRBV6-2/TRBV6-3
CASSTTPRNTEAFF
>TRBV6-2/TRBV6-3
CASSATGDLNTEAFF
>TRBV9
CASSVVDSNSPLHF
>TRBV3-1/TRBV3-2
CASSQDPIPGELFF